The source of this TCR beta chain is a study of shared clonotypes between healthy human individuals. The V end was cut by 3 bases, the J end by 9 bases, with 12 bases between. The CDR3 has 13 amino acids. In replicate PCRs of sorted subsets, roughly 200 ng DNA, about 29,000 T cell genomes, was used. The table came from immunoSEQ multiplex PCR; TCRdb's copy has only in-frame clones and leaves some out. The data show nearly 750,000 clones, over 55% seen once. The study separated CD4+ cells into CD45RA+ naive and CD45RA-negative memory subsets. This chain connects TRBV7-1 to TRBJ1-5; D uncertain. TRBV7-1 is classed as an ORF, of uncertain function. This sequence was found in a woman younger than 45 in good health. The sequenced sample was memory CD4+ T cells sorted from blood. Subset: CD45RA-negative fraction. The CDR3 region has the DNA TGTGCCAGCAGCTCCAGTCCCGCCCCGCCCCAGCATTTT. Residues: CASSSSPAPPQHF.